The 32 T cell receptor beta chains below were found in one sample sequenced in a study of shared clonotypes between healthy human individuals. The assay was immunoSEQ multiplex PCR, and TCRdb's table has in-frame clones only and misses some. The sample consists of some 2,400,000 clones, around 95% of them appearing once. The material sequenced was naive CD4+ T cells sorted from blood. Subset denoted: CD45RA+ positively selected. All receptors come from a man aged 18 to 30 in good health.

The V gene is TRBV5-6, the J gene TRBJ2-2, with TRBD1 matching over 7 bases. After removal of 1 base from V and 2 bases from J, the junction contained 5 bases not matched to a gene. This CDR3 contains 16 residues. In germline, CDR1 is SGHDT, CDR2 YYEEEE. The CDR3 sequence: CASSLYYRGNTGELFF. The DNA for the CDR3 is TGTGCCAGCAGCTTGTACTACAGGGGTAACACCGGGGAGCTGTTTTTT. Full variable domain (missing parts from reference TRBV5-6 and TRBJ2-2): DAGVTQSPTHLIKTRGQQVTLRCSPKSGHDTVSWYQQALGQGPQFIFQYYEEEERQRGNFPDRFSGHQFPNYSSELNVNALLLGDSALYLCASSLYYRGNTGELFFGEGSRLTVL.

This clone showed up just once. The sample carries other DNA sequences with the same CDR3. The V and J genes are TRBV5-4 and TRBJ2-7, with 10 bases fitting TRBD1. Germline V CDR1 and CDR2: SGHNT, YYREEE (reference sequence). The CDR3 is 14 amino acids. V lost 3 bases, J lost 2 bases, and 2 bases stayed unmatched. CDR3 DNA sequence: TGTGCCAGCAGCTGGGACAGGGGCCCCTACGAGCAGTACTTC. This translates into CASSWDRGPYEQYF.

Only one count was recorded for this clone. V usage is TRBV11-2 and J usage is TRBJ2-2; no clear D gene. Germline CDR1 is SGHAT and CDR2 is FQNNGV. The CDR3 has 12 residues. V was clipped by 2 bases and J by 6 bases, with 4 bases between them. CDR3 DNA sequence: TGTGCCAGCAGCTTATTATCCGGGGAGCTGTTTTTT. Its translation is CASSLLSGELFF.

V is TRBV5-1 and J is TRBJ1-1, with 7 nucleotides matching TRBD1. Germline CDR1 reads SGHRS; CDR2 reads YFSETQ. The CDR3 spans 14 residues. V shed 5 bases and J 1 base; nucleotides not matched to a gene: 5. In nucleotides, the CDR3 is TGCGCCAGCAGGAAGGACAGGACGAACACTGAAGCTTTCTTT. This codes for CASRKDRTNTEAFF.

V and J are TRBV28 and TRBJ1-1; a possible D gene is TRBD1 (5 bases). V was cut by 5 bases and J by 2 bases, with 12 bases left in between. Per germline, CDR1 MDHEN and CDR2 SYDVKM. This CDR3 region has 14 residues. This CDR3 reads CASSPPTDNTEAFF. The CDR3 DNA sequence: TGTGCCAGCAGTCCACCGACAGATAACACTGAAGCTTTCTTT.

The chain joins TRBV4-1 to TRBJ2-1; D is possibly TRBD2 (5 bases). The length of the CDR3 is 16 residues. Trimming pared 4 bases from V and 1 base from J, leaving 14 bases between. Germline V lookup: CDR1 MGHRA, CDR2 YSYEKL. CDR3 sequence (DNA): TGCGCCAGCAGCCCCAGTGAGCGGAATTCCTACAATGAGCAGTTCTTC. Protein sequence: CASSPSERNSYNEQFF.

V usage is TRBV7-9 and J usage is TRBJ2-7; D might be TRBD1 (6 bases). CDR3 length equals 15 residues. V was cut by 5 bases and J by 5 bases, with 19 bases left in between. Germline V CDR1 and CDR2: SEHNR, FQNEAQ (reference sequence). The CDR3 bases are TGTGCCAGCAGCCCCGACCGCCTTGGACAGAACGAGCAGTACTTC. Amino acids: CASSPDRLGQNEQYF.

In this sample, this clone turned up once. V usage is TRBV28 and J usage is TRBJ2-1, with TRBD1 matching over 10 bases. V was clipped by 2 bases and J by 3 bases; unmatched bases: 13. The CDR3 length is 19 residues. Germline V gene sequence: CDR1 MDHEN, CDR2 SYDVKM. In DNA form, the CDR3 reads TGTGCCAGCAGTTTAATAGGGTTTGTCGGGGACAGGGGCTACAATGAGCAGTTCTTC. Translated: CASSLIGFVGDRGYNEQFF.

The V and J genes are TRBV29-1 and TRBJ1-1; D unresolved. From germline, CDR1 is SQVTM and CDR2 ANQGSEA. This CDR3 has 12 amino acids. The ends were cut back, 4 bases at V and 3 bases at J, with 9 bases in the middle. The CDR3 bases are TGCAGCGTTGGACACTCCGACACTGAAGCTTTCTTT. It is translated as CSVGHSDTEAFF.

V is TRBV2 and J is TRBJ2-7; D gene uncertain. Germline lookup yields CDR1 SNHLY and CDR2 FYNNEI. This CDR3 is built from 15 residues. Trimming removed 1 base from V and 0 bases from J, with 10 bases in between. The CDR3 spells CASSEEAGDSYEQYF. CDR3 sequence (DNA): TGTGCCAGCAGTGAAGAGGCAGGCGACTCCTACGAGCAGTACTTC.

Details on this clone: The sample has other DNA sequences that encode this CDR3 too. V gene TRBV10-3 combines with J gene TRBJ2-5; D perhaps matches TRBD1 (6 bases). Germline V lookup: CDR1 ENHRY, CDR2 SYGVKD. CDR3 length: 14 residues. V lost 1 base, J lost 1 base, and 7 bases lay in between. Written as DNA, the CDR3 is TGTGCCATCAGTGAGTTAGGGGGCCAAGAGACCCAGTACTTC. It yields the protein CAISELGGQETQYF.

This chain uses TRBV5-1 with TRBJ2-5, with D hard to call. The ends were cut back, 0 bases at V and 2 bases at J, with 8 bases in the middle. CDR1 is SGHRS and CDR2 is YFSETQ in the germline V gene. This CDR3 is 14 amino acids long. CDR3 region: CASSLVSLQETQYF. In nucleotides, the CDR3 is TGCGCCAGCAGCTTGGTGTCGCTGCAAGAGACCCAGTACTTC. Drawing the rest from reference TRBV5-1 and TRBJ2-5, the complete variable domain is KAGVTQTPRYLIKTRGQQVTLSCSPISGHRSVSWYQQTPGQGLQFLFEYFSETQRNKGNFPGRFSGRQFSNSRSEMNVSTLELGDSALYLCASSLVSLQETQYFGPGTRLLVL.

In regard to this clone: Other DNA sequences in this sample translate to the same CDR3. CDR3 sequence: CASSFAVGQGVLKQYF. The CDR3 nucleotides read TGTGCCAGCAGCTTCGCAGTAGGACAGGGGGTACTCAAGCAGTACTTC. The chain employs TRBV7-9 and TRBJ2-7; TRBD1 aligns across 10 bases. From germline, CDR1 is SEHNR and CDR2 FQNEAQ (reference sequence). The CDR3 is made up of 16 amino acids. Trimming took 3 bases from V and 8 from J; bases not matched to a gene: 13.

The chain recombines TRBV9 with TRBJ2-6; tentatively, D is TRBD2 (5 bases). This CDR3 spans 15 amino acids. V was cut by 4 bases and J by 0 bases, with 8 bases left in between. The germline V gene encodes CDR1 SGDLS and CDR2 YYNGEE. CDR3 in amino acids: CASSQRASGANVLTF. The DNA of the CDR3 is TGTGCCAGCAGCCAGAGGGCCTCTGGGGCCAACGTCCTGACTTTC. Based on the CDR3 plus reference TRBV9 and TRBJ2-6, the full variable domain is DSGVTQTPKHLITATGQRVTLRCSPRSGDLSVYWYQQSLDQGLQFLIQYYNGEERAKGNILERFSAQQFPDLHSELNLSSLELGDSALYFCASSQRASGANVLTFGAGSRLTVL.

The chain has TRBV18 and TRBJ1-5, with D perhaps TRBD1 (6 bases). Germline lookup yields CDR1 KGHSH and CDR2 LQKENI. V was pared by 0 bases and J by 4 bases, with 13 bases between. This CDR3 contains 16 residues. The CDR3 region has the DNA TGTGCCAGCTCACCACCGGGGCAGGGGTTAAATCAGCCCCAGCATTTT. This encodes CASSPPGQGLNQPQHF. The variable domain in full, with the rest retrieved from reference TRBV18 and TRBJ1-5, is NAGVMQNPRHLVRRRGQEARLRCSPMKGHSHVYWYRQLPEEGLKFMVYLQKENIIDESGMPKERFSAEFPKEGPSILRIQQVVRGDSAAYFCASSPPGQGLNQPQHFGDGTRLSIL.

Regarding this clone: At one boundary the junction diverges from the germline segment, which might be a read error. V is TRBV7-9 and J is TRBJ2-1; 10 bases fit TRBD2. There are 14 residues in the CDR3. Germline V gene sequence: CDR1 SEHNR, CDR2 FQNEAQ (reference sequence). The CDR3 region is CASSLAGVTGEQFF. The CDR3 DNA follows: TGTGCCAGCAGCCTAGCGGGGGTAACTGGTGAGCAGTTCTTC.

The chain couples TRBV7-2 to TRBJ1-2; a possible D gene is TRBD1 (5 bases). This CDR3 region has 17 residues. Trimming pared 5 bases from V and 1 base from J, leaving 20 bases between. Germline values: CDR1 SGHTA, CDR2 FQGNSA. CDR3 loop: CASSIDVRDRYNYGYTF. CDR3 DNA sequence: TGTGCCAGCAGCATAGACGTCCGGGACCGATATAACTATGGCTACACCTTC.

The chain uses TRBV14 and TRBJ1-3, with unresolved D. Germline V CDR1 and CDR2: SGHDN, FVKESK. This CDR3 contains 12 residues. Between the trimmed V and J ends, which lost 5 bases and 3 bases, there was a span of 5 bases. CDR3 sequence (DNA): TGTGCCAGCAGCACCAGTGGAAACACCATATATTTT. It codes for CASSTSGNTIYF.

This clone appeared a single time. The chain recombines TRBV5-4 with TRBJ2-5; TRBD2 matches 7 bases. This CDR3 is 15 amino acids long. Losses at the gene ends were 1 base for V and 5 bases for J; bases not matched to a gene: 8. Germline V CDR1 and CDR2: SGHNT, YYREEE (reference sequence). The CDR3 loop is CASSLSKGGWETQYF. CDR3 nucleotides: TGTGCCAGCAGCTTGAGTAAGGGAGGGTGGGAGACCCAGTACTTC.

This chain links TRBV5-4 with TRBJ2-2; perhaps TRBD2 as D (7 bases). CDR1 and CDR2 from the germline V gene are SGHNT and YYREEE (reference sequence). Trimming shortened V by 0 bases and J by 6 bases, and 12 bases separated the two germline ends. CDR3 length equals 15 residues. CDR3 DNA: TGTGCCAGCAGCTTGGAGGGGGGGAAACCCGGGGAGCTGTTTTTT. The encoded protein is CASSLEGGKPGELFF.

CDR3: CASSYPGLAVYNEQFF. The CDR3 DNA reads as TGTGCCAGCAGCTACCCGGGACTAGCGGTTTACAATGAGCAGTTCTTC. V gene TRBV7-2 combines with J gene TRBJ2-1, with TRBD2 matching 11 bases. CDR1 and CDR2 from the germline V gene are SGHTA and FQGNSA. The CDR3 extends over 16 amino acids. After removal of 4 bases from V and 4 bases from J, the junction contained 6 bases not matched to a gene.

The CDR3 nucleotides are TGTGCCTGGAGGGGTGGCGGGCTCTCCTACAATGAGCAGTTCTTC. It is translated as CAWRGGGLSYNEQFF. V is TRBV30 and J is TRBJ2-1; tentatively, D is TRBD2 (5 bases). Deletions cut 3 bases from V and 0 bases from J, with 12 bases between. The CDR3 sequence is 15 residues long. Germline assignment: CDR1 GTSNPN and CDR2 SVGIG (reference sequence). Looking up the rest from reference TRBV30 and TRBJ2-1 gives the full variable domain: SQTIHQWPATLVQPVGSPLSLECTVEGTSNPNLYWYRQAAGRGLQLLFYSVGIGQISSEVPQNLSASRPQDRQFILSSKKLLLSDSGFYLCAWRGGGLSYNEQFFGPGTRLTVL.

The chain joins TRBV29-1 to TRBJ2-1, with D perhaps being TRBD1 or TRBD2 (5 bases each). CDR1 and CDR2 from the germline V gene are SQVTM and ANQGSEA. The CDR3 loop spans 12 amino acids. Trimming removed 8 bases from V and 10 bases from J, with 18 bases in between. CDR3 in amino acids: CSPSGSRDEQFF. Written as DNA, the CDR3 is TGCAGCCCCTCGGGGAGCAGGGACGAGCAGTTCTTC.

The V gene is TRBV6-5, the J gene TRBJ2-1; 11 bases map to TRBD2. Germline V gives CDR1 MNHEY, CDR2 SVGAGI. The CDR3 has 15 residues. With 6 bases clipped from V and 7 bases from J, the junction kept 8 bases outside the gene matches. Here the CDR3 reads CASRAPSGGLNEQFF. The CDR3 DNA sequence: TGTGCCAGCAGGGCACCTAGCGGGGGGTTGAATGAGCAGTTCTTC.

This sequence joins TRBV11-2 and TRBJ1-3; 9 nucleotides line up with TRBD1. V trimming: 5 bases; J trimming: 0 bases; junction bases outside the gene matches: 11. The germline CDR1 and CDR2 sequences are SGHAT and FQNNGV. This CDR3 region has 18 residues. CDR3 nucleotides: TGTGCCAGCAGCGGGACAGGGCTCCCTCAAGGCTCTGGAAACACCATATATTTT. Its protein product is CASSGTGLPQGSGNTIYF.

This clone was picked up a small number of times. CDR3 bases: TGCGCCAGCAGCCAGACAAGCAATCAGCCCCAGCATTTT. It specifies CASSQTSNQPQHF. V and J are TRBV4-1 and TRBJ1-5; D is undetermined. This CDR3 is 13 amino acids long. Germline CDR1 and CDR2: MGHRA and YSYEKL. Deletions cut 3 bases from V and 1 base from J, with 4 bases between.

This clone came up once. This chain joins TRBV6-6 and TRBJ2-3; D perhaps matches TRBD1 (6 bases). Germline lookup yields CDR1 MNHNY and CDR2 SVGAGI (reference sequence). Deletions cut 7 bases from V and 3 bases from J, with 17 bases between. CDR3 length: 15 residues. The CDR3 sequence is CASIGSQGTTDTQYF. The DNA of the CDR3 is TGTGCCAGCATTGGATCGCAGGGGACGACAGATACGCAGTATTTT.

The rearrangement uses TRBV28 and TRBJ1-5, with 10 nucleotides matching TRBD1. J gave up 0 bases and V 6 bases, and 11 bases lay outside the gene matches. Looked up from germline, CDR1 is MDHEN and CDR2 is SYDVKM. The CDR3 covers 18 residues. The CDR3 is CASRPRRQGAHSNQPQHF. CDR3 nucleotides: TGTGCCAGCAGACCTCGTCGACAGGGGGCCCATAGCAATCAGCCCCAGCATTTT.

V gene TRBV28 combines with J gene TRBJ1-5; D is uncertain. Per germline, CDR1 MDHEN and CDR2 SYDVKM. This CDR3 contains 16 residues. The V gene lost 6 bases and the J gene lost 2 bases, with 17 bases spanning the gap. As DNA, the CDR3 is TGTGCCAGCAGCGTTCTGGAGCTTTGGGGCAATCAGCCCCAGCATTTT. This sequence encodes CASSVLELWGNQPQHF.

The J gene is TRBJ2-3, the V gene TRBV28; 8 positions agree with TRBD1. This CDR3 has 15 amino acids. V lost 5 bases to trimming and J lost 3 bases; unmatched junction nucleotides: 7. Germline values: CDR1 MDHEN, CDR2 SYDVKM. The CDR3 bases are TGTGCCAGCAGTGCGAGCCAGGGGGCGACAGATACGCAGTATTTT. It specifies CASSASQGATDTQYF.

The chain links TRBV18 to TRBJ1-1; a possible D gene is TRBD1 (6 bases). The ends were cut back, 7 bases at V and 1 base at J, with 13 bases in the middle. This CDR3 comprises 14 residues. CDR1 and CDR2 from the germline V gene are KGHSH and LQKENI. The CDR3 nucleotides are TGTGCCAGCTTAAAACAGGGCCAGAACACTGAAGCTTTCTTT. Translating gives CASLKQGQNTEAFF.

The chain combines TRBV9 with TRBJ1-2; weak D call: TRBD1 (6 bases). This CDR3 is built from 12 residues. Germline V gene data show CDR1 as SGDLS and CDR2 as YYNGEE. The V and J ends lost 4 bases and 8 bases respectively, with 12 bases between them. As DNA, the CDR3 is TGTGCCAGCAGCTCCCGACAGGAAGGCTACACCTTC. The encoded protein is CASSSRQEGYTF. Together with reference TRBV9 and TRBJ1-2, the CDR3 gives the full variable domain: DSGVTQTPKHLITATGQRVTLRCSPRSGDLSVYWYQQSLDQGLQFLIQYYNGEERAKGNILERFSAQQFPDLHSELNLSSLELGDSALYFCASSSRQEGYTFGSGTRLTVV.